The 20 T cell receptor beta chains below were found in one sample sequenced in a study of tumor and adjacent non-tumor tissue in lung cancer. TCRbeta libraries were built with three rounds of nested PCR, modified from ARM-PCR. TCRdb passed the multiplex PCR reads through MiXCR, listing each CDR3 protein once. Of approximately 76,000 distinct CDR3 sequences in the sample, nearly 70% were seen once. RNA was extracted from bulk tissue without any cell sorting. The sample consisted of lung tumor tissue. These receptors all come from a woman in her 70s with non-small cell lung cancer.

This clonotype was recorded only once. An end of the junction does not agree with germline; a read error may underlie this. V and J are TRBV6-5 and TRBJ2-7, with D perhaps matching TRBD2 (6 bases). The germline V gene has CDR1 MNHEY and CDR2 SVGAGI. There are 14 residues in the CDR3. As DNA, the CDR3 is TGTGCGAGCAGCTCCCCGGGACTCTCTTACAAGCAGTATTTC. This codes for CASSSPGLSYKQYF.

The CDR3 DNA reads as TGTGCCAGTAGTGGAGGACAGGGGATGTTTCGGGAGCAGTACTTC. Translating it yields CASSGGQGMFREQYF. The V and J genes are TRBV28 and TRBJ2-7, with TRBD1 matching over 9 bases. J was trimmed by 7 bases and V by 9 bases; bases with no gene match: 16. CDR3 length: 15 amino acids. Germline lookup yields CDR1 MDHEN and CDR2 SYDVKM.

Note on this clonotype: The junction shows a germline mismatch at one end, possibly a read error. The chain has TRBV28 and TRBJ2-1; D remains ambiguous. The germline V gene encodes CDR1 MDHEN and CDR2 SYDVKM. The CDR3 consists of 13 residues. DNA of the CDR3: TGTGCCAACAGTACAGTGGGATACAATGAGCAGTTCTTC. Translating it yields CANSTVGYNEQFF.

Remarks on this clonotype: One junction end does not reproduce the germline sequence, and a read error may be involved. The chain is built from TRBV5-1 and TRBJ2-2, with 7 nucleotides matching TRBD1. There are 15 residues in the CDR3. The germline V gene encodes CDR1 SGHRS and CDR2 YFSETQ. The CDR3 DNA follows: TGCGCCAGCAGCACTGGACAGGACCGCACCGGGGAACTGTTTTTT. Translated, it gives CASSTGQDRTGELFF. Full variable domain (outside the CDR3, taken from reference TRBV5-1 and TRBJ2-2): KAGVTQTPRYLIKTRGQQVTLSCSPISGHRSVSWYQQTPGQGLQFLFEYFSETQRNKGNFPGRFSGRQFSNSRSEMNVSTLELGDSALYLCASSTGQDRTGELFFGEGSRLTVL.

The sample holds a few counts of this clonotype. In nucleotides, the CDR3 is TGTGCCAGTACCCCGACAGGGTTGCCCTACAATGAGCAGTTCTTC. It yields the protein CASTPTGLPYNEQFF. This chain links TRBV19 with TRBJ2-1; TRBD1 aligns across 7 bases. The CDR3 is 15 residues long. The V gene's germline CDR1 is LNHDA and CDR2 SQIVND (reference sequence). After removal of 7 bases from V and 2 bases from J, the junction contained 8 bases not matched to a gene.

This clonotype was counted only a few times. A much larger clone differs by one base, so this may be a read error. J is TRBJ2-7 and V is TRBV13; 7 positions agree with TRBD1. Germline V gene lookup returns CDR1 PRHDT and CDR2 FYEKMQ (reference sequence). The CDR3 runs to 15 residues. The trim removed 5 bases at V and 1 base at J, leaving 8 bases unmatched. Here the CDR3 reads CASSPKDRTSYEQYF. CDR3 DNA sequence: TGTGCCAGCAGCCCTAAGGACAGGACGTCCTACGAGCAGTACTTC.

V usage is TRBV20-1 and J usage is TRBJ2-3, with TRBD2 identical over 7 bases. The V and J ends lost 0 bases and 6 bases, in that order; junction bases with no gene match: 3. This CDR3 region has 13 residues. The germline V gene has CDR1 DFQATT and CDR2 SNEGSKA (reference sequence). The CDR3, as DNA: TGCAGTGCTAGAGATAACGGGAGGGATACGCAGTATTTT. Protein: CSARDNGRDTQYF.

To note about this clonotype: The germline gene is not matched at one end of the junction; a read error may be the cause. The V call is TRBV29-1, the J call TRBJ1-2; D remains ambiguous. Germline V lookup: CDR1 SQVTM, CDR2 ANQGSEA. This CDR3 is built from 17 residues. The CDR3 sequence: CSGILGSVGGPQGAYTF. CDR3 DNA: TGTTCCGGTATCCTAGGTTCGGTTGGCGGACCACAAGGAGCCTATACCTTC.

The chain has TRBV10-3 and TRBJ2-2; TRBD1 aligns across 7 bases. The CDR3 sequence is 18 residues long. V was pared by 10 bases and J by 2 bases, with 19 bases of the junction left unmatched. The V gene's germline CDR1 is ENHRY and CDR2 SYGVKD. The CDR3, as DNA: TGTGCCACACAGGAGACCGGGACAGCAAGACTTAACACCGGGGAGCTGTTTTTT. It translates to CATQETGTARLNTGELFF.

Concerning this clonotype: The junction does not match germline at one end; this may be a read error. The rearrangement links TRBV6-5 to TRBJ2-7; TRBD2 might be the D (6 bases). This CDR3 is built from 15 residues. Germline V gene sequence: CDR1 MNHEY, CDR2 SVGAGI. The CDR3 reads CASTTRVEGPYKQYF. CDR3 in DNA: TGTGCCAGTACCACGCGAGTGGAGGGACCCTACAAGCAGTACTTC.

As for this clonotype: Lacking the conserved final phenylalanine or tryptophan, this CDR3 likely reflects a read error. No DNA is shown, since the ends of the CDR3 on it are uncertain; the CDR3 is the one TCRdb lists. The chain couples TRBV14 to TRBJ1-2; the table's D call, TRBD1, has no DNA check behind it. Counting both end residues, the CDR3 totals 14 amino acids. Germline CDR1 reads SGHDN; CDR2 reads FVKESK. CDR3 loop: CANYPRGLNEGNTI.

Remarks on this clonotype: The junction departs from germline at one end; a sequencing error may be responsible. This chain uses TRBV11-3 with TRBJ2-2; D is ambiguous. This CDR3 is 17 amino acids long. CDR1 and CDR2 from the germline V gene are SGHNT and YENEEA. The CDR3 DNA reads TGTGCCAGCAGCCCCCATCATTCGACATCGAACACCGAGGAGCTTTTTTTT. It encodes CASSPHHSTSNTEELFF.

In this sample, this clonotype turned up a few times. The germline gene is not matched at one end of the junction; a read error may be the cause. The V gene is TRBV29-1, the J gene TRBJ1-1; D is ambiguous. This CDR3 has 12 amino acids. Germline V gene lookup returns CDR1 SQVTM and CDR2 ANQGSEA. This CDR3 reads CGVGVGGTEAFF. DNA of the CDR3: TGCGGCGTTGGAGTTGGCGGCACTGAAGCTTTCTTT.

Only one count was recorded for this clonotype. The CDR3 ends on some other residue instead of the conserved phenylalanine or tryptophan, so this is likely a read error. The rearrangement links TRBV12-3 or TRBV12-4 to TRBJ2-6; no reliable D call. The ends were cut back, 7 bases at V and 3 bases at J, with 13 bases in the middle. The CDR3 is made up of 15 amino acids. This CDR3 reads CASTNMGVGANVLTS. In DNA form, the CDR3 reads TGTGCCAGCACCAATATGGGTGTTGGGGCCAACGTCCTGACTTCC.

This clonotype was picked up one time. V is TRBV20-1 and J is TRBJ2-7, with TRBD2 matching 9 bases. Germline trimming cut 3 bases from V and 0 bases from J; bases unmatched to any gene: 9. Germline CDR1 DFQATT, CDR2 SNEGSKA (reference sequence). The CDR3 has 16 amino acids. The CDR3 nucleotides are TGCAGTGCTAGTGTCGGAATGACTAGCGGCTCCTACGAGCAGTACTTC. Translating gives CSASVGMTSGSYEQYF.

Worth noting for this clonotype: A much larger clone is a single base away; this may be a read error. The CDR3 loop is CIARGPMSGFGLEETQYF. DNA for the CDR3: TGCATTGCTAGAGGTCCGATGAGCGGATTTGGTTTAGAAGAGACCCAGTACTTC. The chain uses TRBV20-1 and TRBJ2-5; the D gene is possibly TRBD2 (5 bases). The CDR3 contains 18 residues. Germline V lookup: CDR1 DFQATT, CDR2 SNEGSKA (reference sequence).

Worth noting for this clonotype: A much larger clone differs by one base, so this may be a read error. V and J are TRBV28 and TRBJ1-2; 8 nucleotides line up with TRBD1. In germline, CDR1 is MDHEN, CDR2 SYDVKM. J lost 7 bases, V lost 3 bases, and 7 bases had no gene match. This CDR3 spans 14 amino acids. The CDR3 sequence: CASSFQTGAGGYTF. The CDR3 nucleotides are TGTGCCAGCAGTTTCCAGACAGGGGCGGGTGGCTACACCTTC.

The CDR3 nucleotides are TGTGCCAGCAGTGAATCGCACCTGGCATCGCAAAAAGGGGGCTACACCTTC. Translation: CASSESHLASQKGGYTF. The chain joins TRBV6-1 to TRBJ1-2, with unresolved D. The length of the CDR3 is 17 residues. V lost 2 bases and J lost 8, with 24 bases in between. Per germline, CDR1 MNHNS and CDR2 SASEGT.

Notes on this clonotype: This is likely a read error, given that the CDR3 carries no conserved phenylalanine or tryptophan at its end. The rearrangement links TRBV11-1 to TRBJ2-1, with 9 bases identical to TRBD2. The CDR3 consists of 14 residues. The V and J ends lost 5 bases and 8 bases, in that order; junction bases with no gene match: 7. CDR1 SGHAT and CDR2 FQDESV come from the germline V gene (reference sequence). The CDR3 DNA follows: TGTGCCAGCAGCCTGCGGGAGGGTCGCTATGAGCAGTTCCTC. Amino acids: CASSLREGRYEQFL.

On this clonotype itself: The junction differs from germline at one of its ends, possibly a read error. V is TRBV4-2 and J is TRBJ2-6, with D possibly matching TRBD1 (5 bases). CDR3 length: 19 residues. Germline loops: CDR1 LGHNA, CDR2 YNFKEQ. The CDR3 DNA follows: TGTGCCAGCAGCTCTCTGGGTAAAGGATCTTACTCTGGGGCCTACGTCCTGACTTTC. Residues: CASSSLGKGSYSGAYVLTF.